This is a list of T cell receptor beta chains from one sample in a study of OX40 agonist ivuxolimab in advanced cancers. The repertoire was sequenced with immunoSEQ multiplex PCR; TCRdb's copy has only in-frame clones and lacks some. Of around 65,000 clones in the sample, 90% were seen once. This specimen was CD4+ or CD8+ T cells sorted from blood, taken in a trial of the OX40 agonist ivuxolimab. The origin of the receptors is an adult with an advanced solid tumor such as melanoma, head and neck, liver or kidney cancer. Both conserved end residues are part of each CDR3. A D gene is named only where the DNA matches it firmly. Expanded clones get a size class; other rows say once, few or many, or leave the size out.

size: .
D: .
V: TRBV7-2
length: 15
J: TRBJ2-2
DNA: TGTGCCAGCAGCCTGGGAGGGGGCGGAACCGGGGAGCTGTTTTTT
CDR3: CASSLGGGGTGELFF

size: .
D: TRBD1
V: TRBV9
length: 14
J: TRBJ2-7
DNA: TGTGCCAGCAGCGCCGGGACAGGGTCTTCCGAGCAGTACTTC
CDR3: CASSAGTGSSEQYF

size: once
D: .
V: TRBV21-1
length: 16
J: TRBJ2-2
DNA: TGTGCCAGCAGCAAGACCACAGGGAGCGCCACCGGGGAGCTGTTTTTT
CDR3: CASSKTTGSATGELFF

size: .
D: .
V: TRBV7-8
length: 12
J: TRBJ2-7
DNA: TGTGCCAGCAGCTTAGTTGGCTACGAGCAGTACTTC
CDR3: CASSLVGYEQYF

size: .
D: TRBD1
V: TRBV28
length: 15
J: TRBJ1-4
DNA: TGTGCCAGCAGTTTTTCGGGACAGGGCAATGAAAAACTGTTTTTT
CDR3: CASSFSGQGNEKLFF

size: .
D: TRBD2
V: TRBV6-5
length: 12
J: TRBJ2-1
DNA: TGTGCCAGCAGCCCTAGCGGGAGGGCCCGCTTCTTC
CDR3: CASSPSGRARFF

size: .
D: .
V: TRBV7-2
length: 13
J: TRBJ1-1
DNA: TGTGCCAGCAGCCCCCGGGGGCCAGGTGAAGCTTTCTTT
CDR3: CASSPRGPGEAFF

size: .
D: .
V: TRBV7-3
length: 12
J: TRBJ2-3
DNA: TGTGCCAGCAGCACGGCCGGGAATACGCAGTATTTT
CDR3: CASSTAGNTQYF

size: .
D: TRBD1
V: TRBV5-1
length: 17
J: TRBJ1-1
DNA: TGCGCCAGCAGCTTGGTTTTAAGGACAGGGGCGAGCACTGAAGCTTTCTTT
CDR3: CASSLVLRTGASTEAFF

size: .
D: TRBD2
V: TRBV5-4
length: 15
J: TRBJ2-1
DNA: TGTGCCAGCTGGGCCCGGCCTAGCGGGCGGAATGAGCAGTTCTTC
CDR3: CASWARPSGRNEQFF

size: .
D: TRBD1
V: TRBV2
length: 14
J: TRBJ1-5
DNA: TGTGCCAGCAGCGGGACAGGCCAAAATCAGCCCCAGCATTTT
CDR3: CASSGTGQNQPQHF

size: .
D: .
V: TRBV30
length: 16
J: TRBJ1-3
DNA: .
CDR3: CAWSRLSGLSGNTIYF

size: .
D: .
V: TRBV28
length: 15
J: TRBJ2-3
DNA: TGTGCCAGCAGTTTATCCGGGACTCGCACAGATACGCAGTATTTT
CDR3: CASSLSGTRTDTQYF

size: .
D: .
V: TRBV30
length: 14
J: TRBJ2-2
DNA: TGTGCCTGGAGTGTGGGCAGACTCACCGGGGAGCTGTTTTTT
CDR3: CAWSVGRLTGELFF

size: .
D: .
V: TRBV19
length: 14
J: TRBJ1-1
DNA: TGTGCCAGTAGTATCCGCGCCCTACCTACTGAAGCTTTCTTT
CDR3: CASSIRALPTEAFF

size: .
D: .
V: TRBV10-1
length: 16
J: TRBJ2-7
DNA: TGCGCCAGCAGTGATCCCCGGCCAGGCAGCTCGGGCGAGCAGTACTTC
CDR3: CASSDPRPGSSGEQYF

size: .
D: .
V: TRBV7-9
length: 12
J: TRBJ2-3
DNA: TGTGCCAGCAGCTCCCCGGCAGATACGCAGTATTTT
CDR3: CASSSPADTQYF

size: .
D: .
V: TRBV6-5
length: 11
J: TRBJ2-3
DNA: TGTGCCAGCAGTTACGGAGATACGCAGTATTTT
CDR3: CASSYGDTQYF

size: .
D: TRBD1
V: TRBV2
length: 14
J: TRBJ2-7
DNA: TGTGCCAGCAGAGTGGACAGGGGCATCGGCGAGCAGTACTTC
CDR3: CASRVDRGIGEQYF

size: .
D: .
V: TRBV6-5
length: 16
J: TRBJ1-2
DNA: TGTGCCAGCAGTTACTCGACCCCCGGCTGGGGAAATGGCTACACCTTC
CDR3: CASSYSTPGWGNGYTF

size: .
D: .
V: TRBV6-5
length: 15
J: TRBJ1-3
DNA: TGTGCCAGCAGACCCCAGGGAAGCTCTGGAAACACCATATATTTT
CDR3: CASRPQGSSGNTIYF

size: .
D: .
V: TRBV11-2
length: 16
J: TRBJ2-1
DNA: TGTGCCAGCAGCCCAGGGCACGGGAGAACCTACAATGAGCAGTTCTTC
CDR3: CASSPGHGRTYNEQFF

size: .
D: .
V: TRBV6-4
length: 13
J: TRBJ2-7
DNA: TGTGCCAGCACGACAGGAAGCTCCTACGAGCAGTACTTC
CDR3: CASTTGSSYEQYF

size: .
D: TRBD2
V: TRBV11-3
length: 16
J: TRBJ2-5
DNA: TGTGCCAGCAGCTTAGGGGTTAGCGGGAGAACAGAGACCCAGTACTTC
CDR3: CASSLGVSGRTETQYF

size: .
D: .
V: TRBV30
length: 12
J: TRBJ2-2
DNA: TGTGCCTGGAGCACCTACACCGGGGAGCTGTTTTTT
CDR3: CAWSTYTGELFF

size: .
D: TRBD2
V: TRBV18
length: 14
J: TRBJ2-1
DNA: TGTGCCAGCTCACCAGTAGCGGGAGTTAATGAGCAGTTCTTC
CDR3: CASSPVAGVNEQFF

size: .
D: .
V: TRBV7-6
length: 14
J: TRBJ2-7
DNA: TGTGCCAGCAGCTTACAGAGGGGACTCTACGAGCAGTACTTC
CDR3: CASSLQRGLYEQYF

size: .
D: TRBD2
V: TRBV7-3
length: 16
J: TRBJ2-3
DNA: TGTGCCAGCAGCGCTTTAGCGGGAGCGTACACAGATACGCAGTATTTT
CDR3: CASSALAGAYTDTQYF

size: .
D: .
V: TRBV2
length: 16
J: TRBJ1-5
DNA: TGTGCCAGCAGTGTTTCCGAGTCGGATAGCAATCAGCCCCAGCATTTT
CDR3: CASSVSESDSNQPQHF

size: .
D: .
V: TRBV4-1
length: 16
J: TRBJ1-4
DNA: TGCGCCAGCAAACGACAGTCACCGGCAACTAATGAAAAACTGTTTTTT
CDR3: CASKRQSPATNEKLFF

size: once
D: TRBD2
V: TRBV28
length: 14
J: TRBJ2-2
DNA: TGTGCCAGCAGTCCTGCGGGAGTTACCGGGGAGCTGTTTTTT
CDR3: CASSPAGVTGELFF

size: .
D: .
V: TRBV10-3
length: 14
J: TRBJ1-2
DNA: TGTGCCATCAGGGTCGGAGACGCTACCTATGGCTACACCTTC
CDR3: CAIRVGDATYGYTF

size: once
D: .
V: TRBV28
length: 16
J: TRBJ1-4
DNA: TGTGCCAGCAGCCCCGGACGTAAAGCAACTAATGAAAAACTGTTTTTT
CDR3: CASSPGRKATNEKLFF

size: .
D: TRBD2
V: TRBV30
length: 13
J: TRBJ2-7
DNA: TGTGCCTGGAGTCGAGCGGGGTGGCACGAGCAGTACTTC
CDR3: CAWSRAGWHEQYF

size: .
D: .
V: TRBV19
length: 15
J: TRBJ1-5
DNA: TGTGCCACCAGATTTTCAGCGTATAGCAATCAGCCCCAGCATTTT
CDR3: CATRFSAYSNQPQHF

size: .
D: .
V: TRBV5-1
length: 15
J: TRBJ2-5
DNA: TGCGCCAGCAGCCCATTTCTGGCGGGGCAAGAGACCCAGTACTTC
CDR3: CASSPFLAGQETQYF

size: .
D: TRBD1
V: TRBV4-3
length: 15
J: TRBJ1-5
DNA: TGCGCCAGCAGCCAATACAGGGGGAGCAATCAGCCCCAGCATTTT
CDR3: CASSQYRGSNQPQHF

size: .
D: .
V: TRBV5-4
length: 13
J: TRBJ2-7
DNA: TGTGCCAGCACCTCCCCAGGAGCAGCCGAGCAGTACTTC
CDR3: CASTSPGAAEQYF

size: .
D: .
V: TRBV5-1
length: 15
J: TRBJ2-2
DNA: TGCGCCAGCAGCTTGGATCAAGGGGCAACCGGGGAGCTGTTTTTT
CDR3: CASSLDQGATGELFF

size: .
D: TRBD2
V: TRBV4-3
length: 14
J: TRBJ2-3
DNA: TGCGCCAGCAGCGCTAGCGGGAGGGGAGAGGCGCAGTATTTT
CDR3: CASSASGRGEAQYF

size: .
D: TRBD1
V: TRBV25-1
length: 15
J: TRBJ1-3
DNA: TGTGCCAGCAGTGAGACAGGGATATTCGGAAACACCATATATTTT
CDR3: CASSETGIFGNTIYF

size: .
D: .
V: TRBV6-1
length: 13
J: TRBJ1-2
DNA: TGTGCCAGCAGGACGGGAGGAGTTTGGGGCTACACCTTC
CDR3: CASRTGGVWGYTF

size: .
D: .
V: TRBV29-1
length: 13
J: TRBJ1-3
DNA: TGCAGCGCTTCGTTGTTCTCTGGAAACACCATATATTTT
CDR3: CSASLFSGNTIYF

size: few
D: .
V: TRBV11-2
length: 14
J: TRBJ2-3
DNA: TGTGCCAGCAGCCCGAGACTGGGAACAGATACGCAGTATTTT
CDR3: CASSPRLGTDTQYF

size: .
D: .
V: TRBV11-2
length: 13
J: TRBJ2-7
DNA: TGTGCCAGCAGCTACCGGCGGGCCTACGAGCAGTACTTC
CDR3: CASSYRRAYEQYF

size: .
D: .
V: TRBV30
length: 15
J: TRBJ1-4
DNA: TGTGCCGGGGGGGGGAGGGTTGCAACTAATGAAAAACTGTTTTTT
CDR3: CAGGGRVATNEKLFF

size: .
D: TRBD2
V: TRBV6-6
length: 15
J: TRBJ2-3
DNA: TGTGCCAGCAGCCTAACTAGCGGAGAAAGTCATACGCAGTATTTT
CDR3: CASSLTSGESHTQYF

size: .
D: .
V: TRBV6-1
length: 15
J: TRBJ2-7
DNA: TGTGCCAGCACCACGAGGTGGGACGGAATCTACGAGCAGTACTTC
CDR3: CASTTRWDGIYEQYF

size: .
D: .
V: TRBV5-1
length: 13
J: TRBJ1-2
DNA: TGCGCCAGCAGCTTGGACACCTACTATGGCTACACCTTC
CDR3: CASSLDTYYGYTF

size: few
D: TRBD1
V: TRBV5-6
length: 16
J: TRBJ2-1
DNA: TGTGCCAGCAGCCTACACAGGGGCCGGGGATACAATGAGCAGTTCTTC
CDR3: CASSLHRGRGYNEQFF

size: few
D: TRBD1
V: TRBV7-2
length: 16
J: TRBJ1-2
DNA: TGTGCCAGCAGCTTAGCGCGATACAGGGGAGGCGAGGGCTACACCTTC
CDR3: CASSLARYRGGEGYTF

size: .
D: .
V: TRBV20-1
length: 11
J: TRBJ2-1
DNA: TGCAGTGCTAGGGCGTACAATGAGCAGTTCTTC
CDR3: CSARAYNEQFF

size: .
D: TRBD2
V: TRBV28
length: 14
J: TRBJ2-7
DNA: TGTGCCAGCAGCCCATCTTGGTGGGGAGGGGAGCAGTACTTC
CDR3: CASSPSWWGGEQYF

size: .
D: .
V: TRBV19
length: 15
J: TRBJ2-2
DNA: TGTGCCAGTTCCGTGGACAAGGGTTCCACCGGGGAGCTGTTTTTT
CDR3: CASSVDKGSTGELFF

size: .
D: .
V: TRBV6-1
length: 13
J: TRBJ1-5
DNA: TGTGCCAGCACCCCCCTCATTTCTCAGCCCCAGCATTTT
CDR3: CASTPLISQPQHF

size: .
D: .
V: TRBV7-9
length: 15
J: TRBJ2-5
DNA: TGTGCCAGCAGCCGGTGGGATACTGTTATGGAGACCCAGTACTTC
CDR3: CASSRWDTVMETQYF

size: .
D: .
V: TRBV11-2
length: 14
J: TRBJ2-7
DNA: TGTGCCAGCAGCCCCGTATTGGGTTGGGACGAGCAGTACTTC
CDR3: CASSPVLGWDEQYF

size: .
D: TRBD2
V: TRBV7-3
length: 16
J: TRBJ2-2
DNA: TGTGCCAGCAGCCCAGCGGGAGGCACGAACACCGGGGAGCTGTTTTTT
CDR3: CASSPAGGTNTGELFF

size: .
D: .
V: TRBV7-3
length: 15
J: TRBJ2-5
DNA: TGTGCCAGCAGTCTAGGTCGGGGGTACCAAGAGACCCAGTACTTC
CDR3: CASSLGRGYQETQYF

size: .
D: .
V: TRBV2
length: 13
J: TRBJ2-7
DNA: TGTGCCAGCAAGGATGAGGGGAGATACGAGCAGTACTTC
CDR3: CASKDEGRYEQYF